The clone carrying this TCR beta chain appeared many times. The target antigen is unknown. This record comes from a study of read filtering for tumor transcriptome and immune sequencing. Background on the study: Patients were approximately 18 male and 11 to 15 female, mean age around 67 years, range about 45 to 85. General observations from the study: Dropping single-read clonotypes raised IR-seq and RNA-seq shared-clonotype correlation. IR-seq captured clonotypes deeper and more reliably than RNA-seq.

This library used roughly 430 ng RNA and molecular barcoded adaptors spanning alpha/delta and beta/gamma chains. From the reads, TCRdb called clonotypes with MiXCR, one entry per CDR3 protein. The sample holds approximately 38,000 distinct CDR3 sequences, roughly 13% seen once. Trimming removed 4 bases from V and 4 bases from J, with 23 bases in between. Germline V gives CDR1 LGHNA, CDR2 YSLEER. The CDR3 length is 17 residues. Every patient had bone marrow sampled while the disease was active. This receptor was taken from a donor over 35 with multiple myeloma. Sequencing used a population of CD138-negative cells sorted from bone marrow. This chain uses TRBV4-3 with TRBJ2-7; no firm D call. Here the CDR3 reads CASSREVTDTKPYEQYF. The CDR3 DNA reads as TGCGCCAGCAGCCGAGAAGTTACCGATACAAAACCTTACGAGCAGTACTTC.